This T cell receptor beta chain was obtained from a study of T cell repertoires in cytomegalovirus infection. Study information: Public TCR beta signatures indicated both CMV infection and matching HLA type.

Findings of the study overall: The ex vivo response showed dominance by HLA-C-restricted CMV-specific TCR beta clonotypes.

Germline CDR1 is DFQATT and CDR2 is SNEGSKA (reference sequence). The CDR3 runs to 13 residues. As concerns this clonotype: Its antigen remains unidentified. The CDR3 end shows no conserved phenylalanine or tryptophan, and so a read error is likely.

Via MiXCR, TCRdb re-called the reads, giving one row per CDR3 protein. The sample yields about 450,000 distinct CDR3 sequences, roughly a third seen once. The clonotype originates from a human donor in good health (CMV status not recorded). Some clones in this sample may be carry-over from other donors' samples. The sample comprised PBMCs. The V call is TRBV20-1, the J call TRBJ1-2, with 7 positions matching TRBD1. The CDR3 sequence is CSSRDTGTAGYTL. DNA of the CDR3: TGCAGTTCTAGAGATACAGGGACAGCTGGCTACACCTTA.